This paragraph covers one T cell receptor (beta chain) sequence. TCRdb's copy holds only in-frame clones and misses some; the assay was immunoSEQ multiplex PCR. The sample has 50,000 or so clones; about 90% are singletons. The sample belongs to a study of siplizumab effects on memory and regulatory T cells. Germline V lookup: CDR1 MGHRA, CDR2 YSYEKL. The V gene end was trimmed by 4 bases and the J gene end by 3 bases; junction bases not matched to a gene: 6. The CDR3 consists of 15 residues. The chain links TRBV4-1 to TRBJ2-7, with 10 bases that match TRBD1. The sequenced sample was naive CD8+ T cells sorted from blood. The receptor comes from a human donor in good health. The CDR3 bases are TGCGCCAGCAGCCCCCAGGGACAGGGGAGCTACGAGCAGTACTTC. Its protein product is CASSPQGQGSYEQYF.